The 30 T cell receptor beta chains listed next were all sequenced from one sample in a study of cytomegalovirus exposure and HLA in healthy donors (dated by TCRdb to between 2016 and 2019). Libraries came from the immunoSEQ multiplex PCR assay. A mixture of 60 forward primers for TCR Vbeta segments and 13 reverse primers for TCR Jbeta segments was used in the multiplex PCR. The source is immuneACCESS, and TCRdb retained only in-frame sequences with V and J called. Part of the clones is not carried over; for the studies checked, unresolved V genes explain less than half of this, and the remainder is unexplained. Counted in this sample were 180,000 or so clones; roughly 90% of them appeared once. Around 0.34% of the sample rests with the top ten. The sequenced sample consisted of PBMCs. All receptors derive from a woman aged 25 to 39 in good health and CMV-seronegative.

There are a few counts of this clone. V usage is TRBV27 and J usage is TRBJ1-6; TRBD1 matches 7 bases. Germline V lookup: CDR1 MNHEY, CDR2 SMNVEV (reference sequence). V trimming: 3 bases; J trimming: 7 bases; junction bases outside the gene matches: 3. The CDR3 totals 14 residues. CDR3 protein: CASSLTGSNSPLHF. The CDR3 DNA sequence: TGTGCCAGCAGTTTGACAGGGAGCAATTCACCCCTCCACTTT.

This chain connects TRBV11-3 to TRBJ2-1; 8 bases map to TRBD1. The CDR3 length is 15 residues. Trimming removed 4 bases from V and 5 bases from J; junction bases left unmatched: 7. The germline V gene has CDR1 SGHNT and CDR2 YENEEA. CDR3 bases: TGTGCCAGCAGCTCCCACCAGGACAGGGACAATGAGCAGTTCTTC. Amino acids: CASSSHQDRDNEQFF.

The J gene is TRBJ1-1, the V gene TRBV2, with 10 bases that match TRBD1. This CDR3 spans 16 amino acids. After removal of 7 bases from V and 5 bases from J, the junction contained 13 bases not matched to a gene. The germline CDR1 and CDR2 sequences are SNHLY and FYNNEI. The CDR3 DNA reads TGTGCCAGCACTGGACAGGGGGAAATCTGGAGGACTGAAGCTTTCTTT. Its protein product is CASTGQGEIWRTEAFF.

This chain joins TRBV6-6 and TRBJ2-7; TRBD2 matches 7 bases. V gave up 6 bases and J gave up 4 bases; unmatched junction bases: 9. This CDR3 comprises 14 residues. Germline V CDR1 and CDR2: MNHNY, SVGAGI (reference sequence). CDR3 in DNA: TGTGCCAGCAGCCCGGGCGGGAGAACTTACGAGCAGTACTTC. Protein sequence: CASSPGGRTYEQYF.

The rearrangement links TRBV7-9 to TRBJ2-7; D is perhaps TRBD1 (6 bases). CDR3 size: 15 residues. The germline V gene has CDR1 SEHNR and CDR2 FQNEAQ (reference sequence). Between the trimmed V and J ends, which lost 7 bases and 0 bases, there was a span of 16 bases. The CDR3 region has the DNA TGTGCCAGCAACAAGCTAGGGGGAGACTCCTACGAGCAGTACTTC. This sequence encodes CASNKLGGDSYEQYF.

The V gene is TRBV28, the J gene TRBJ2-5; 9 bases are shared with TRBD2. J gave up 3 bases and V 4 bases, and 6 bases lay outside the gene matches. Germline CDR1 reads MDHEN; CDR2 reads SYDVKM. The CDR3 sequence is 15 residues long. The CDR3 protein is CASSSPGLAEETQYF. The CDR3 coding sequence is TGTGCCAGCAGTTCGCCGGGACTAGCAGAAGAGACCCAGTACTTC.

V gene TRBV5-1 combines with J gene TRBJ1-1; D is unresolved. The V gene's germline CDR1 is SGHRS and CDR2 YFSETQ. V was trimmed by 4 bases and J by 1 base, leaving 8 bases between them. The CDR3 totals 13 residues. The CDR3, as DNA: TGCGCCAGCAGCATGCCCGGGAACACTGAAGCTTTCTTT. The encoded protein is CASSMPGNTEAFF.

This chain connects TRBV6-1 to TRBJ2-7, with 8 bases lining up with TRBD2. Germline V CDR1 and CDR2: MNHNS, SASEGT. The V gene end was trimmed by 6 bases and the J gene end by 3 bases; junction bases not matched to a gene: 7. The CDR3 loop spans 14 amino acids. In nucleotides, the CDR3 is TGTGCCAGCAGACCCGGGGGGGTATACTACGAGCAGTACTTC. Amino acid sequence: CASRPGGVYYEQYF.

The rearrangement links TRBV29-1 to TRBJ2-3; perhaps TRBD2 as D (5 bases). This CDR3 region has 16 residues. Germline loops: CDR1 SQVTM, CDR2 ANQGSEA. The V end lost 4 bases, the J end lost 0 bases, and 17 bases lay between the germline ends. CDR3 sequence reads: CSVVGAAAASTDTQYF. In DNA form, the CDR3 reads TGCAGCGTTGTAGGAGCGGCAGCGGCTAGCACAGATACGCAGTATTTT.

The V and J genes are TRBV28 and TRBJ1-3; 8 positions match TRBD1. CDR3 length: 15 residues. CDR1 is MDHEN, CDR2 SYDVKM, per germline. With 5 bases clipped from V and 0 bases from J, the junction kept 3 bases outside the gene matches. CDR3 protein: CASSQTGVSGNTIYF. CDR3 DNA: TGTGCCAGCAGTCAGACAGGGGTCTCTGGAAACACCATATATTTT.

The chain employs TRBV11-3 and TRBJ2-5, with 7 bases matching TRBD2. In germline, CDR1 is SGHNT, CDR2 YENEEA. With V trimmed by 5 bases and J by 4 bases, 7 bases remained unmatched. The CDR3 covers 14 residues. The CDR3 nucleotides read TGTGCCAGCAGCCGGGGTAGCGGGTCAGAGACCCAGTACTTC. Translated, it gives CASSRGSGSETQYF.

V gene TRBV4-1 combines with J gene TRBJ2-7; 12 nucleotides line up with TRBD2. CDR1 and CDR2 from the germline V gene are MGHRA and YSYEKL. This CDR3 contains 15 residues. V lost 3 bases to trimming and J lost 2 bases; unmatched junction nucleotides: 2. CDR3 protein: CASSQGLAGPYEQYF. As DNA, the CDR3 is TGCGCCAGCAGCCAGGGACTAGCGGGCCCCTACGAGCAGTACTTC.

The chain carries TRBV2 and TRBJ2-3; TRBD2 agrees at 9 bases. V lost 1 base, J lost 4 bases, and 6 bases stayed unmatched. CDR1 is SNHLY, CDR2 FYNNEI, per germline. This CDR3 is built from 16 residues. The CDR3 DNA reads TGTGCCAGCAGTGAAGATCGAGCGGGGGGCTCAGATACGCAGTATTTT. Protein sequence: CASSEDRAGGSDTQYF. Using reference TRBV2 and TRBJ2-3 for the parts outside the CDR3, the full variable domain is EPEVTQTPSHQVTQMGQEVILRCVPISNHLYFYWYRQILGQKVEFLVSFYNNEISEKSEIFDDQFSVERPDGSNFTLKIRSTKLEDSAMYFCASSEDRAGGSDTQYFGPGTRLTVL.

V is TRBV6-5 and J is TRBJ2-7; 9 bases match TRBD1. J gave up 4 bases and V 6 bases, and 7 bases lay outside the gene matches. The germline V gene has CDR1 MNHEY and CDR2 SVGAGI. The CDR3 extends over 14 amino acids. The DNA for the CDR3 is TGTGCCAGCAGCTCGGGACAGGGTGGTTACGAGCAGTACTTC. Translation gives CASSSGQGGYEQYF.

The CDR3 here is CASSSSTSGSSYEQYF. The CDR3 nucleotides read TGTGCCAGCAGCTCTTCGACTAGCGGGAGCTCCTACGAGCAGTACTTC. The chain is built from TRBV7-9 and TRBJ2-7, with 12 bases identical to TRBD2. Germline CDR1 and CDR2: SEHNR and FQNEAQ (reference sequence). V was clipped by 4 bases and J by 0 bases; unmatched bases: 4. The CDR3 spans 16 residues.

This chain uses TRBV28 with TRBJ2-2; weak D call: TRBD2 (8 bases). The CDR3 spans 18 residues. V gave up 0 bases and J gave up 2 bases, with 16 bases separating them. Germline-derived CDR1 and CDR2 are MDHEN and SYDVKM. The CDR3 DNA follows: TGTGCCAGCAGTTTATGGTACCGGGAGGGGGCAAACACCGGGGAGCTGTTTTTT. Encoded protein: CASSLWYREGANTGELFF.

This sequence joins TRBV6-6 and TRBJ1-6; 7 nucleotides match TRBD1. The CDR3 spans 15 residues. V gave up 5 bases and J gave up 7 bases; unmatched junction bases: 8. Germline V CDR1 and CDR2: MNHNY, SVGAGI (reference sequence). The CDR3 nucleotides read TGTGCCAGCAGTCTCGGAGGACAGGAAAATTCACCCCTCCACTTT. Its protein is CASSLGGQENSPLHF.

The chain links TRBV19 to TRBJ1-1; 9 nucleotides agree with TRBD1. Germline CDR1 LNHDA, CDR2 SQIVND (reference sequence). The CDR3 spans 13 residues. V shed 5 bases, J shed 9 bases, and the junction held 7 bases outside the gene matches. DNA of the CDR3: TGTGCCAGTAGTGTTCCGGGACAGGGTAAAGCTTTCTTT. Translation: CASSVPGQGKAFF.

This sequence joins TRBV28 and TRBJ2-3, with a weak D call TRBD2 (5 bases). The V and J ends lost 3 bases and 6 bases respectively, with 13 bases between them. The CDR3 has 14 amino acids. Looked up from germline, CDR1 is MDHEN and CDR2 is SYDVKM. The CDR3 protein is CASSLWTLGDTQYF. In nucleotides, the CDR3 is TGTGCCAGCAGTTTGTGGACTCTAGGGGATACGCAGTATTTT.

This clone was seen a handful of times. V usage is TRBV7-9 and J usage is TRBJ2-7, with 9 bases matching TRBD1. CDR3 size: 12 residues. Germline CDR1 is SEHNR and CDR2 is FQNEAQ (reference sequence). The trim removed 8 bases at V and 2 bases at J, leaving 1 base unmatched. DNA for the CDR3: TGTGCCAGCGGGACAGGGACCTACGAGCAGTACTTC. This encodes CASGTGTYEQYF.

The chain employs TRBV6-1 and TRBJ2-1; TRBD2 matches at 7 bases. CDR1 and CDR2 from the germline V gene are MNHNS and SASEGT. This CDR3 comprises 18 residues. V lost 0 bases, J lost 3 bases, and 11 bases stayed unmatched. The DNA of the CDR3 is TGTGCCAGCAGTGAAGCGTCAATCGCCCAGCGGGGCTACAATGAGCAGTTCTTC. The encoded protein is CASSEASIAQRGYNEQFF.

This chain uses TRBV1 with TRBJ2-5; no check of the table's D call, TRBD2, against the DNA was made. TRBV1 is designated a pseudogene. This CDR3 is 16 amino acids long. The CDR3 loop is CTSSQSWVYSEKTQYF. The CDR3 DNA is TGCACCAGCAGCCAAAGTTGGGTTTATTCGGAGAAGACCCAGTACTTC.

V and J are TRBV2 and TRBJ2-2; the match to TRBD2 covers 7 bases. The CDR3 spans 17 residues. From germline, CDR1 is SNHLY and CDR2 FYNNEI. The V and J ends lost 7 bases and 2 bases, in that order; junction bases with no gene match: 13. The CDR3 DNA is TGTGCCAGCAATTTAGCCGGGACTACCATAAACACCGGGGAGCTGTTTTTT. This sequence encodes CASNLAGTTINTGELFF.

This sequence joins TRBV5-6 and TRBJ1-1, with 8 bases aligning to TRBD1. The germline CDR1 and CDR2 sequences are SGHDT and YYEEEE. The CDR3 extends over 16 amino acids. The ends lost 0 bases at V and 4 bases at J; junction bases unmatched: 8. In nucleotides, the CDR3 is TGTGCCAGCAGCTTGGCCAGGGGGCGAGGAGGCACTGAAGCTTTCTTT. It yields the protein CASSLARGRGGTEAFF.

The V gene is TRBV7-2, the J gene TRBJ1-1; D is possibly TRBD1 (6 bases). CDR1 is SGHTA, CDR2 FQGNSA, per germline. The V and J ends lost 5 bases and 11 bases respectively, with 18 bases between them. This CDR3 has 13 residues. The CDR3: CASSRSSGGLAFF. The CDR3 nucleotides read TGTGCCAGCAGCCGGTCTTCGGGGGGCTTGGCTTTCTTT.

This chain connects TRBV14 to TRBJ2-5; D may be TRBD1 (6 bases). The CDR3 has 19 amino acids. In germline, CDR1 is SGHDN, CDR2 FVKESK. V dropped 4 bases and J dropped 0 bases, with 24 bases sitting between them. Here the CDR3 DNA reads TGTGCCAGCAGCCGCCACAGGGTATACGGCTTGGTAGACCAAGAGACCCAGTACTTC. This gives the protein CASSRHRVYGLVDQETQYF.

The V and J genes are TRBV28 and TRBJ2-7; 10 bases fit TRBD1. The length of the CDR3 is 15 residues. CDR1 and CDR2 (germline): MDHEN, SYDVKM. Trimming at V came to 8 bases and at J to 4 bases, leaving 11 bases not matched to a gene. CDR3 nucleotide sequence: TGTGCCAGCGGGGACCGCGGGACAGGGGCATACGAGCAGTACTTC. Translated: CASGDRGTGAYEQYF.

The chain couples TRBV27 to TRBJ2-3, with 12 bases aligning to TRBD2. This CDR3 spans 16 amino acids. V trimming: 3 bases; J trimming: 4 bases; junction bases outside the gene matches: 5. Germline V gene sequence: CDR1 MNHEY, CDR2 SMNVEV (reference sequence). The CDR3 coding sequence is TGTGCCAGCAGTTTTGTCGCTAGCGGGAGGGCAGATACGCAGTATTTT. This codes for CASSFVASGRADTQYF.

The CDR3 is CASSPLGGGLDTQYF. The CDR3 DNA is TGTGCCAGCAGCCCCCTCGGGGGGGGCCTTGATACGCAGTATTTT. The rearrangement links TRBV7-3 to TRBJ2-3; TRBD2 agrees at 8 bases. The CDR3 is 15 amino acids. Trimming removed 5 bases from V and 6 bases from J; junction bases left unmatched: 10. Germline-derived CDR1 and CDR2 are SGHTA and FQGTGA.

The CDR3 is CATSKGQPNSPLHF. DNA of the CDR3: TGTGCCACCAGCAAGGGACAGCCAAATTCACCCCTCCACTTT. V gene TRBV15 combines with J gene TRBJ1-6; TRBD1 matches at 7 bases. The trim removed 4 bases at V and 7 bases at J, leaving 4 bases unmatched. Germline V CDR1 and CDR2: LNHNV, YYDKDF (reference sequence). This CDR3 is 14 amino acids long.